The rows below give T cell receptor beta chains drawn from one sample of a study of CD4 T cells in relation to SARS-CoV-2 and coronaviruses. Only in-frame clones appear in the TCRdb table, and some are missing; sequencing was by immunoSEQ multiplex PCR. The sample carries about 21,000 clones, roughly 79% recorded once. These receptors lack a known antigen. Sequencing was performed on CD4+ T cells from PBMCs, cultured in vitro. These receptors originate from a human donor in good health. CDR3s include the opening cysteine and the closing phenylalanine or tryptophan. The D gene is left open where the match is weak. Size tells how often a clone was seen (once, few, many) or the class of an expanded clone, and some rows leave it out.

J	size	D	V	DNA	CDR3
TRBJ1-1	-	-	TRBV5-5	TGTGCCAGCAGTTTCATTGGGGGGACTGAAGCTTTCTTT	CASSFIGGTEAFF
TRBJ2-7	once	-	TRBV11-2	TGTGCCAGCAGCTTAAGACTAGGTAAAGTAACCTACGAGCAGTACTTC	CASSLRLGKVTYEQYF
TRBJ2-2	-	-	TRBV24-1	TGTGCCACCGGGAACACCGGGGAGCTGTTTTTT	CATGNTGELFF
TRBJ1-1	once	-	TRBV24-1	TGTGCCACCAGTGCGCGGGACACTGAAGCTTTCTTT	CATSARDTEAFF
TRBJ2-2	-	TRBD2	TRBV5-4	TGTGCCAGCAGCGCCGGACTAGCGGGAAGCTCCGGGGAGCTGTTTTTT	CASSAGLAGSSGELFF
TRBJ1-1	-	-	TRBV23-1	TGCGCCAGCAGTCAATCGATTCGGACAGCAAACACTGAAGCTTTCTTT	CASSQSIRTANTEAFF
TRBJ2-1	-	TRBD2	TRBV7-3	TGTGCCAGCAGCGTAACTAGCGGAAAAAACAATGAGCAGTTCTTC	CASSVTSGKNNEQFF
TRBJ1-1	few	-	TRBV6-1	TGTGCCAGCAGTGAATTCGGTGAAGCTTTCTTT	CASSEFGEAFF
TRBJ2-7	few	-	TRBV5-4	TGTGCCAGCAGCTTGGGCGGGACAGAGGATTACGAGCAGTACTTC	CASSLGGTEDYEQYF
TRBJ1-2	-	-	TRBV10-2	TGCGCCAGCAGTCGAGAAGCTAACTATGGCTACACCTTC	CASSREANYGYTF
TRBJ2-1	-	TRBD2	TRBV24-1	TGTGCCACCAGTGTACCTAGCGGGAGGAAAGGCAATGAGCAGTTCTTC	CATSVPSGRKGNEQFF
TRBJ2-7	-	-	TRBV5-1	TGCGCCAGCAGCCGGATCTCCCGGGGGGCTGGAAGCTCCTACGAGCAGTACTTC	CASSRISRGAGSSYEQYF
TRBJ1-2	-	-	TRBV3-1/TRBV3-2	TGTGCCAGCAGCCAAGGGGATGCGTTCCGCGGCTACACCTTC	CASSQGDAFRGYTF
TRBJ2-5	-	-	TRBV6-1	TGTGCCAGCAGTGAAGGTGTTGAGGAACAGGGGACCCAGTACTTC	CASSEGVEEQGTQYF
TRBJ1-1	-	-	TRBV14	TGTGCCAGCAGCCAAGTTTGGGACACTGAAGCTTTCTTT	CASSQVWDTEAFF
TRBJ2-7	once	-	TRBV9	TGTGCCAGCAGCGTAACCACAGGAAATTACTACGAGCAGTACTTC	CASSVTTGNYYEQYF
TRBJ2-7	once	-	TRBV6-5	TGTGCCAGCAGTTACTCGGGAGGCGGCTACGAGCAGTACTTC	CASSYSGGGYEQYF
TRBJ2-2	-	-	TRBV2	TGTGCGTCGCGGGGAACGAACACCGGGGAGCTGTTTTTT	CASRGTNTGELFF
TRBJ1-5	few	-	TRBV2	TGTGCCAGCAGGTATAGAGAAATTAATCAGCCCCAGCATTTT	CASRYREINQPQHF
TRBJ2-1	-	TRBD2	TRBV3-1/TRBV3-2	TGTGCCAGCAGCCAAGATCGGGGGGAGCGCTACAATGAGCAGTTCTTC	CASSQDRGERYNEQFF
TRBJ1-1	-	TRBD1	TRBV19	TGTGCCAGTAGTACGCAGACAGGGTTGGTAACTGAAGCTTTCTTT	CASSTQTGLVTEAFF
TRBJ2-3	-	-	TRBV6-2/TRBV6-3	TGTGCCAGCAGTTACTCGTTTTTGAGGGAGTCCACAGATACGCAGTATTTT	CASSYSFLRESTDTQYF
TRBJ2-1	-	-	TRBV12-5	TGTGCTAGTGGTTTTCGAAACAATGAGCAGTTCTTC	CASGFRNNEQFF
TRBJ2-7	-	TRBD1	TRBV11-2	TGTGCCAGCAGCTTAGGGGCAGGGGGTTTCTACGAGCAGTACTTC	CASSLGAGGFYEQYF
TRBJ2-1	-	TRBD2	TRBV19	TGTGCCAGTAGTATGCTAGCGGGAGTGTACAATGAGCAGTTCTTC	CASSMLAGVYNEQFF
TRBJ1-3	few	-	TRBV18	TGTGCCAGCTCACCAGCAGGGGTCACCTCTGGAAACACCATATATTTT	CASSPAGVTSGNTIYF